Listed below are T cell receptor beta chains from one sample, sequenced in a study of tumor and adjacent non-tumor tissue in lung cancer. One entry per CDR3 protein, called by TCRdb with MiXCR from the multiplex PCR reads. The repertoire holds approximately 44,000 distinct CDR3 sequences, with less than 65% as singletons. The sample consisted of distant non-tumor lung tissue. All receptors derive from a man aged 45-65 years with non-small cell lung cancer. The CDR3 runs from the conserved cysteine through the conserved F or W. A D gene is named only where the DNA matches it firmly. The size field is filled for only some rows; it gives once, few, many or a size class.

D,J,size,V,CDR3,DNA
TRBD1,TRBJ2-3,.,TRBV6-5,CAISYNRGQDTQYF,TGTGCCATCAGTTACAACAGGGGTCAAGATACGCAGTATTTT
.,TRBJ1-4,.,TRBV20-1,CSTRAEGLANEKLFF,TGCAGTACTAGGGCAGAGGGCTTGGCTAATGAAAAACTGTTTTTT
TRBD2,TRBJ2-1,once,TRBV11-1,CASSQSGGVYNEQFF,TGTGCCAGCAGCCAGAGTGGGGGGGTTTACAATGAGCAGTTCTTC
.,TRBJ1-2,.,TRBV10-2,CASSAGTAGGYAF,TGCGCCAGCAGTGCGGGGACGGCGGGAGGCTACGCCTTC
TRBD1,TRBJ2-3,.,TRBV29-1,CSVGQGKRDTRYF,TGCAGTGTTGGACAGGGGAAGCGAGATACGCGGTATTTT
TRBD1,TRBJ2-5,many,TRBV7-9,CASSLQGAGETQYF,TGTGCCAGCAGCTTACAGGGGGCAGGAGAGACCCAGTACTTC
.,TRBJ1-1,.,TRBV12-3/TRBV12-4,CANSFGEVPAEALF,TGTGCCAACAGTTTCGGAGAGGTGCCCGCTGAAGCTTTATTT
.,TRBJ2-3,.,TRBV29-1,CIARRDTQYF,TGCATCGCCCGACGAGATACGCAGTATTTT
.,TRBJ1-2,many,TRBV29-1,CSVGTRNGYTF,TGCAGCGTGGGGACTAGAAATGGCTACACCTTC
TRBD2,TRBJ2-7,once,TRBV10-3,CTIRGTSGSAGEQYF,TGTACCATCAGGGGGACTAGCGGGAGCGCGGGAGAGCAGTACTTT
.,TRBJ1-1,once,TRBV11-1,CASSPGAGDEAFF,TGTGCCAGCAGCCCGGGGGCAGGTGATGAAGCTTTCTTT
.,TRBJ2-3,.,TRBV7-2,CASSAHTDMQYF,TGTGCCAGCAGCGCCCACACAGATATGCAGTATTTT
.,TRBJ1-5,.,TRBV7-9,CASSPGQGTGGNPPAF,TGTGCCAGCAGCCCGGGGCAGGGGACCGGTGGCAATCCCCCAGCATTT
TRBD2,TRBJ2-2,.,TRBV5-1,CASSQGTSGMTTGELFF,TGCGCCAGCAGCCAGGGGACTAGCGGGATGACCACCGGGGAGCTGTTTTTT
TRBD2,TRBJ2-4,.,TRBV20-1,CSAETTGGVKNIQYF,TGCAGTGCCGAAACGACGGGGGGAGTCAAAAACATTCAGTACTTC
TRBD1,TRBJ2-2,.,TRBV20-1,CSAHYWTGDSTLNTGELFF,TGCAGTGCTCATTATTGGACAGGCGATTCAACCTTAAACACCGGGGAGCTGTTTTTT
.,TRBJ1-2,.,TRBV29-1,CSVRIGGINYGYTF,TGCAGCGTACGGATAGGGGGAATTAACTATGGCTACACCTTC
.,TRBJ2-5,many,TRBV5-1,CASSIQGGGGQTQYF,TGCGCCAGCAGCATACAGGGAGGTGGTGGACAGACCCAGTACTTC
.,TRBJ2-7,.,TRBV12-3/TRBV12-4,CASSLVWPGLEQYF,TGTGCCAGCAGTTTAGTATGGCCAGGGCTCGAGCAGTACTTC
.,TRBJ2-7,.,TRBV11-2,CVIRIGGGSYEQYF,TGTGTCATCAGGATTGGGGGTGGATCCTACGAGCAGTACTTC
.,TRBJ2-2,.,TRBV6-5,CASNKVRGRAGELFF,TGTGCCAGCAACAAAGTCAGGGGACGGGCCGGGGAGCTGTTTTTT
TRBD2,TRBJ2-7,many,TRBV6-2/TRBV6-3,CASSAHSGGSSYEQYF,TGTGCCAGCAGCGCGCATAGCGGGGGAAGCTCCTACGAGCAGTACTTC
TRBD1,TRBJ1-1,many,TRBV5-4,CASSLQGAEEAFF,TGTGCCAGCAGCTTACAGGGGGCAGAGGAAGCTTTCTTT
.,TRBJ2-3,many,TRBV7-9,CASSLEVSQLISF,TGTGCCAGCAGCTTAGAAGTCTCCCAATTGATCTCTTTT
.,TRBJ2-7,many,TRBV6-1,CASLYLGAGVAYEQYF,TGTGCCAGCCTCTACCTTGGGGCAGGGGTGGCCTACGAGCAGTACTTC
.,TRBJ1-1,.,TRBV28,CASGRGSTETFF,TGTGCCAGCGGCAGGGGTAGTACTGAAACTTTCTTT
.,TRBJ2-5,.,TRBV20-1,CSARDGAVSQGTQYF,TGCAGTGCTAGAGATGGGGCAGTGTCCCAAGGGACCCAGTACTTC
TRBD2,TRBJ2-5,.,TRBV11-2,CASSLPELAGGAYMAQYF,TGTGCAAGCAGCTTACCGGAACTAGCGGGGGGCGCGTATATGGCCCAGTACTTC
.,TRBJ1-3,.,TRBV6-6,CVSSPPGGGNTTYF,TGTGTCAGCAGCCCCCCGGGGGGAGGAAACACCACATATTTT
.,TRBJ2-1,.,TRBV7-8,CASSPIRSVYNEQFF,TGTGCCAGCAGCCCTATACGTTCTGTCTACAATGAGCAGTTCTTC
.,TRBJ1-5,few,TRBV30,CAWSEPGASQPQHF,TGTGCCTGGAGTGAGCCAGGGGCCAGTCAGCCCCAGCATTTT
.,TRBJ2-7,many,TRBV5-1,CASSSGSYEQYF,TGCGCCAGCAGCTCAGGATCCTACGAGCAGTACTTC
.,TRBJ1-5,.,TRBV10-2,CTSSESTFSNRPQHF,TGCACCAGCAGTGAGTCGACTTTTAGCAATCGGCCCCAGCATTTT
TRBD1,TRBJ2-4,.,TRBV6-1,CASSEAGTGYIQCF,TGTGCCAGCAGTGAAGCCGGGACAGGCTATATTCAGTGCTTC
TRBD1,TRBJ2-7,once,TRBV11-2,CTSSPGTDRTYEQYF,TGTACCAGCAGCCCAGGGACAGATAGAACCTACGAGCAGTACTTC
TRBD1,TRBJ2-1,many,TRBV5-1,CASRTGHNEQFF,TGCGCCAGCCGGACAGGGCACAATGAGCAGTTCTTC
TRBD2,TRBJ2-2,.,TRBV20-1,CSARASGRADTGELFF,TGCAGTGCTAGGGCTAGCGGGAGGGCCGACACCGGGGAGCTGTTTTTT
.,TRBJ2-5,.,TRBV21-1,CASSNRQLKRETQYF,TGTGCCAGCAGCAACCGACAGTTAAAGCGAGAGACCCAGTACTTC
.,TRBJ2-4,.,TRBV19,CASSSRTSLAENIQYF,TGTGCCAGTAGTAGCCGGACTTCTCTAGCCGAAAACATTCAGTACTTC
.,TRBJ2-1,many,TRBV7-9,CASGRRDPLGQFF,TGTGCCAGCGGCCGCCGGGACCCTCTAGGTCAGTTCTTC
TRBD2,TRBJ2-1,.,TRBV28,CASTPSGGGPSYNEQFF,TGTGCCAGCACCCCTTCGGGGGGAGGGCCCTCCTACAATGAGCAGTTCTTC
TRBD2,TRBJ2-3,.,TRBV6-6,CVSSPESGSMDTQYF,TGTGTCAGCAGCCCCGAGAGCGGGAGTATGGATACGCAGTATTTT
TRBD1,TRBJ1-5,.,TRBV6-6,CASKPTGQGAVQPQHF,TGTGCCAGCAAGCCAACTGGACAGGGGGCCGTTCAGCCCCAGCATTTC
.,TRBJ2-7,.,TRBV20-1,CSVSRGAEQYF,TGCAGTGTCTCGAGAGGGGCCGAGCAGTACTTC
TRBD1,TRBJ2-1,.,TRBV11-1,CASSSGQVSGSYSEQFF,TGTGCCAGCAGCTCGGGACAGGTGAGCGGCTCCTACAGTGAGCAATTCTTC
TRBD2,TRBJ2-3,many,TRBV4-1,CASSPNSASGSTDTQYF,TGCGCCAGCAGCCCCAATTCGGCTAGCGGTAGCACAGATACGCAGTATTTT
.,TRBJ2-3,.,TRBV12-3/TRBV12-4,CASTLWVRPDTQYF,TGTGCCAGCACCCTGTGGGTGAGACCAGATACGCAGTATTTT
.,TRBJ2-7,medium-sized,TRBV11-1,CASRTTGVYEQYF,TGTGCCAGCAGGACGACAGGTGTCTACGAGCAGTACTTC
.,TRBJ1-4,few,TRBV28,CASSSDRDIDPNEKLFF,TGTGCCAGCAGTTCCGACCGGGACATAGATCCTAATGAAAAACTGTTTTTT
TRBD1,TRBJ2-2,many,TRBV24-1,CATSDPQGVTTGELFF,TGTGCCACCAGTGATCCACAGGGGGTCACCACCGGGGAGCTGTTTTTT
.,TRBJ1-6,.,TRBV6-6,CASSDDGAALHF,TGTGCCAGCAGTGATGATGGAGCTGCCCTCCACTTT
TRBD1,TRBJ1-5,.,TRBV6-6,CASSGTRQGRQPQHF,TGTGCCAGCAGTGGCACGCGACAGGGGCGGCAGCCTCAGCATTTT
.,TRBJ2-3,.,TRBV11-2,CASSLVGEQADMQYF,TGTGCCAGCAGCTTAGTGGGGGAGCAGGCGGATATGCAGTATTTT
.,TRBJ2-7,.,TRBV11-2,CVSSLGTGRTYEQYF,TGTGTCAGCAGCTTAGGGACGGGTAGAACCTACGAGCAGTACTTC